The 17 T cell receptor beta chains in this list originate from one sample, sequenced in a study of T-cell reconstitution after alpha-beta-depleted transplantation in children (dated by TCRdb to the mid-2010s). Library method: PCR. The data were produced on an Illumina HiSeq 2500. To normalize quantification of the TCRbeta repertoire, the TCR libraries were built with molecular barcoding that relied on unique molecular identifiers. The public reads were run again by TCRdb, first through fastp at Q25 and then through MiXCR, and only productive beta chains were kept. Rows with a matching CDR3 protein are joined into one entry that keeps the most common DNA and genes. The sample table records around 96,000 distinct CDR3 sequences; 12% of these occur just once. In total, the top ten clones hold around 13% of the sample. Sample: PBMCs from the stem cell graft donor, taken from the stem cell graft. The receptors shown here come from a human donor who donated a stem cell graft to a child with inherited bone marrow failure.

This chain uses TRBV30 with TRBJ2-7; 11 nucleotides match TRBD2. V gave up 2 bases and J gave up 3 bases; unmatched junction bases: 9. CDR1 is GTSNPN, CDR2 SVGIG, per germline (reference sequence). CDR3 size: 16 residues. The CDR3 coding sequence is TGTGCCTGGAGTACCCTAGCGGGAGGTCTTATCTACGAGCAGTACTTC. This sequence encodes CAWSTLAGGLIYEQYF.

This clonotype came up a few times. This rearrangement joins TRBV19 to TRBJ2-7; perhaps TRBD1 as D (6 bases). The CDR3 length is 11 residues. Germline lookup yields CDR1 LNHDA and CDR2 SQIVND (reference sequence). The germline V and J ends were trimmed by 4 bases and 6 bases, with 7 bases remaining between them. The CDR3, as DNA: TGTGCCAGTAGTAACAGGGTCGAGCAGTACTTC. Translation gives CASSNRVEQYF.

The CDR3 region is CASSFAGLAEETQYF. For the CDR3, the DNA is TGCGCCAGCAGCTTCGCCGGACTAGCGGAAGAGACCCAGTACTTC. The chain has TRBV5-1 and TRBJ2-5; TRBD2 matches at 10 bases. This CDR3 comprises 15 residues. Unmatched junction bases numbered 4, after V lost 2 bases and J lost 3 bases. Germline-derived CDR1 and CDR2 are SGHRS and YFSETQ. Based on the CDR3 plus reference TRBV5-1 and TRBJ2-5, the full variable domain is KAGVTQTPRYLIKTRGQQVTLSCSPISGHRSVSWYQQTPGQGLQFLFEYFSETQRNKGNFPGRFSGRQFSNSRSEMNVSTLELGDSALYLCASSFAGLAEETQYFGPGTRLLVL.

This clonotype was recorded at least ten times. J is TRBJ2-3 and V is TRBV5-1; D remains ambiguous. Looked up from germline, CDR1 is SGHRS and CDR2 is YFSETQ. Between the trimmed V and J ends, which lost 0 bases and 5 bases, there was a span of 10 bases. The CDR3 runs to 14 residues. CDR3 sequence (DNA): TGCGCCAGCAGCTTGGCCCAAGTTGGAGATACGCAGTATTTT. It yields the protein CASSLAQVGDTQYF. The full variable domain, its missing parts supplied by reference TRBV5-1 and TRBJ2-3, is KAGVTQTPRYLIKTRGQQVTLSCSPISGHRSVSWYQQTPGQGLQFLFEYFSETQRNKGNFPGRFSGRQFSNSRSEMNVSTLELGDSALYLCASSLAQVGDTQYFGPGTRLTVL.

This clonotype was picked up many times. CDR3 loop: CASSLSGAGEKLFF. The CDR3 DNA reads as TGCGCCAGCAGCTTGTCAGGGGCCGGTGAAAAACTGTTTTTT. The chain has TRBV5-1 and TRBJ1-4, with D perhaps matching TRBD1 (6 bases). V was trimmed by 1 base and J by 7 bases, leaving 11 bases between them. From germline, CDR1 is SGHRS and CDR2 YFSETQ. There are 14 residues in the CDR3.

The chain is built from TRBV7-2 and TRBJ2-7; D not certain. Germline V gives CDR1 SGHTA, CDR2 FQGNSA. Trimming removed 0 bases at V and 2 bases at J, with 8 bases between. The CDR3 has 14 amino acids. In nucleotides, the CDR3 is TGTGCCAGCAGCTTAGCTAGGCCGCCCTACGAGCAGTACTTC. As protein: CASSLARPPYEQYF.

The CDR3 nucleotides read TGTGCCAGCAGCCATGGGCTCGCCTGGGAGACCCAGTACTTC. Residues: CASSHGLAWETQYF. The chain links TRBV4-2 to TRBJ2-5, with no clear D. Trimming took off 3 bases at V and 5 bases at J, with 13 bases between the two ends. The CDR3 is 14 amino acids. Germline CDR1 LGHNA, CDR2 YNFKEQ.

The chain employs TRBV7-9 and TRBJ1-4, with D uncertain. The germline V gene has CDR1 SEHNR and CDR2 FQNEAQ (reference sequence). This CDR3 region has 16 residues. The V end was cut by 0 bases, the J end by 4 bases, with 12 bases between. The CDR3 DNA reads TGTGCCAGCAGCTTAGCGTCAAGCAGCAGTAATGAAAAACTGTTTTTT. Translation: CASSLASSSSNEKLFF. The variable domain in full, with the rest retrieved from reference TRBV7-9 and TRBJ1-4, is DTGVSQNPRHKITKRGQNVTFRCDPISEHNRLYWYRQTLGQGPEFLTYFQNEAQLEKSRLLSDRFSAERPKGSFSTLEIQRTEQGDSAMYLCASSLASSSSNEKLFFGSGTQLSVL.

There are many counts of this clonotype. As DNA, the CDR3 is TGTGCCAGCAGTTTAAGCGGGAGACCCCTCTACAATGAGCAGTTCTTC. Its translation: CASSLSGRPLYNEQFF. This rearrangement joins TRBV12-3 or TRBV12-4 to TRBJ2-1, with TRBD2 matching over 8 bases. After removal of 2 bases from V and 3 bases from J, the junction contained 6 bases not matched to a gene. The CDR3 runs to 16 residues.

This clonotype was seen repeatedly, ten times or more. The rearrangement joins TRBV7-2 to TRBJ1-1, with D hard to call. The V gene's germline CDR1 is SGHTA and CDR2 FQGNSA. Trimming removed 4 bases at V and 0 bases at J, with 15 bases between. The CDR3 runs to 16 residues. CDR3 DNA sequence: TGTGCCAGCAGCTCCCTGGGTCGGACCTTGAACACTGAAGCTTTCTTT. Its translation: CASSSLGRTLNTEAFF.

This clonotype was picked up many times. The CDR3 loop is CASSFVNSYEQYF. CDR3 nucleotides: TGTGCCAGCAGCTTTGTTAACTCCTACGAGCAGTACTTC. The chain joins TRBV12-3 or TRBV12-4 to TRBJ2-7; no reliable D call. The CDR3 is made up of 13 amino acids. Trimming removed 6 bases from V and 0 bases from J, with 9 bases in between.

This clonotype was counted ten times or more. The chain links TRBV2 to TRBJ2-7; tentatively, D is TRBD1 or TRBD2 (5 bases each). The ends were cut back, 3 bases at V and 2 bases at J, with 14 bases in the middle. Germline CDR1 and CDR2: SNHLY and FYNNEI. The CDR3 has 15 residues. The CDR3 nucleotides read TGTGCCAGCAGTGAGGGCGCCGGGACCACCTACGAGCAGTACTTC. It encodes CASSEGAGTTYEQYF.

This clonotype was picked up a small number of times. The rearrangement uses TRBV28 and TRBJ2-1; the match to TRBD2 covers 13 bases. CDR1 is MDHEN, CDR2 SYDVKM, per germline. Unmatched junction bases numbered 12, after V lost 2 bases and J lost 2 bases. The CDR3 has 20 residues. CDR3 DNA: TGTGCCAGCAGTTTACGGTCGGGGGGGACTAGCGGGAAGGCCTACAATGAGCAGTTCTTC. It encodes CASSLRSGGTSGKAYNEQFF.

This clonotype was seen many times. The V gene is TRBV18, the J gene TRBJ1-5, with TRBD1 as a possible D gene (6 bases). The V and J ends lost 3 bases and 5 bases respectively, with 20 bases between them. From germline, CDR1 is KGHSH and CDR2 LQKENI. The CDR3 sequence is 17 residues long. The CDR3 spells CASSPGLPGARDQPQHF. CDR3 coding DNA: TGTGCCAGCTCACCCGGGCTTCCGGGGGCGCGGGATCAGCCCCAGCATTTT.

This clonotype came up many times. This chain links TRBV15 with TRBJ2-2, with D perhaps matching TRBD2 (5 bases). This CDR3 contains 16 residues. The germline V gene has CDR1 LNHNV and CDR2 YYDKDF (reference sequence). V was cut by 5 bases and J by 6 bases, with 19 bases left in between. The CDR3 spells CATSARAGVLAGELFF. The CDR3 DNA reads as TGTGCCACCAGCGCCCGCGCCGGGGTGCTCGCCGGGGAGCTGTTTTTT.

This clonotype was seen at least ten times. The genes are TRBV5-1 and TRBJ2-1; D may correspond to TRBD1 or TRBD2 (5 bases each). CDR1 and CDR2 (germline): SGHRS, YFSETQ. V was clipped by 3 bases and J by 2 bases, with 27 bases between them. The CDR3 has 20 amino acids. The CDR3 region has the DNA TGCGCCAGCAGCTACCCTCGGGGCGGGTTAGTATCTCAAGCCTACAATGAGCAGTTCTTC. Translation: CASSYPRGGLVSQAYNEQFF.

The table lists this clonotype with many counts. V gene TRBV7-2 combines with J gene TRBJ2-1; TRBD1 matches 10 bases. CDR3 length: 16 amino acids. V lost 5 bases to trimming and J lost 6 bases; unmatched junction nucleotides: 10. Germline V gene lookup returns CDR1 SGHTA and CDR2 FQGNSA. This CDR3 reads CASSPDGTGDVNEQFF. CDR3 bases: TGTGCCAGCAGCCCTGACGGGACAGGGGATGTCAATGAGCAGTTCTTC.